Each of the 8 T cell receptor beta chains below was sequenced from the same sample in a study of memory CD4+ T cells and cytomegalovirus serostatus. Single viable CD3+CD4+CD8-CD45RO+ cells were sorted as the memory CD4+ T cells. Libraries were prepared by immunoSEQ multiplex PCR; TCRdb keeps only in-frame clonotypes and omits some of them. The table lists about 50,000 clones, approximately 83% of them singletons. Sequenced material: memory CD4+ T cells from blood. These receptors all come from an adult in good health and CMV-seronegative.

The V call is TRBV28, the J call TRBJ2-2; D unclear. Germline V gene sequence: CDR1 MDHEN, CDR2 SYDVKM. The V and J ends lost 3 bases and 0 bases respectively, with 8 bases between them. The CDR3 spans 15 residues. CDR3 sequence reads: CASSFPEANTGELFF. The CDR3 DNA reads as TGTGCCAGCAGTTTCCCCGAGGCGAACACCGGGGAGCTGTTTTTT.

The rearrangement uses TRBV19 and TRBJ1-2; the match to TRBD1 covers 8 bases. With V trimmed by 6 bases and J by 4 bases, 4 bases remained unmatched. CDR3 size: 13 residues. The germline V gene has CDR1 LNHDA and CDR2 SQIVND (reference sequence). This CDR3 is CASSQGASYGYTF. For the CDR3, the DNA is TGTGCCAGTAGCCAGGGGGCAAGCTATGGCTACACCTTC.

By share of the sample, this clone is medium-sized. This sequence joins TRBV2 and TRBJ2-3, with 10 bases aligning to TRBD2. The CDR3 is 18 amino acids. Looked up from germline, CDR1 is SNHLY and CDR2 is FYNNEI. Losses at the gene ends were 8 bases for V and 2 bases for J; bases not matched to a gene: 16. CDR3 loop: CASRASGGPVEVTDTQYF. The CDR3 bases are TGTGCCAGCCGGGCTAGCGGGGGACCCGTAGAGGTCACAGATACGCAGTATTTT.

The V and J genes are TRBV28 and TRBJ1-4, with D unclear. This CDR3 region has 15 residues. The V gene lost 5 bases and the J gene lost 7 bases, with 17 bases spanning the gap. CDR1 and CDR2 from the germline V gene are MDHEN and SYDVKM. The DNA for the CDR3 is TGTGCCAGCAGTCCCTCGGCGGGCTTCAGTGAAAAACTGTTTTTT. Translation: CASSPSAGFSEKLFF.

The chain joins TRBV14 to TRBJ1-1; D unclear. CDR3 length: 15 amino acids. CDR1 is SGHDN and CDR2 is FVKESK in the germline V gene. V was clipped by 1 base and J by 2 bases, with 11 bases between them. The CDR3 loop reads CASSQARATNTEAFF. The CDR3 region has the DNA TGTGCCAGCAGCCAAGCTAGGGCGACAAACACTGAAGCTTTCTTT. Together with reference TRBV14 and TRBJ1-1, the CDR3 gives the full variable domain: EAGVTQFPSHSVIEKGQTVTLRCDPISGHDNLYWYRRVMGKEIKFLLHFVKESKQDESGMPNNRFLAERTGGTYSTLKVQPAELEDSGVYFCASSQARATNTEAFFGQGTRLTVV.

CDR3 in amino acids: CASSEAGRGWATNEKLFF. CDR3 nucleotide sequence: TGTGCCAGCAGTGAAGCTGGCCGGGGTTGGGCAACTAATGAAAAACTGTTTTTT. The rearrangement links TRBV6-1 to TRBJ1-4; D not certain. The ends were cut back, 0 bases at V and 0 bases at J, with 14 bases in the middle. The CDR3 is 18 amino acids. Germline values: CDR1 MNHNS, CDR2 SASEGT.

The V and J genes are TRBV5-6 and TRBJ1-4; D not resolved. The length of the CDR3 is 15 residues. V lost 4 bases, J lost 0 bases, and 10 bases lay in between. The germline V gene encodes CDR1 SGHDT and CDR2 YYEEEE. For the CDR3, the DNA is TGTGCCAGCAGCCTAAAACTTTCAACTAATGAAAAACTGTTTTTT. Amino acids: CASSLKLSTNEKLFF.

The chain recombines TRBV5-8 with TRBJ1-2; tentative D call: TRBD1 (5 bases). V gave up 5 bases and J gave up 2 bases, with 13 bases separating them. Looked up from germline, CDR1 is SGHTS and CDR2 is YDEGEE. The CDR3 is 14 residues long. The CDR3 loop is CASRPGPLNYGYTF. CDR3 in DNA: TGTGCCAGCAGGCCGGGACCTTTAAACTATGGCTACACCTTC.